This T cell receptor (beta chain) stems from a study of blood T cell repertoires in COVID-19. The table came from immunoSEQ multiplex PCR; TCRdb's copy has only in-frame clones and leaves some out. The sample consists of approximately 200,000 clones, around 95% of them appearing once. The V segment lost 3 bases and the J segment 5 bases; nucleotides outside the gene matches: 7. This CDR3 comprises 15 residues. Germline values: CDR1 SGHRS, CDR2 YFSETQ. The receptor was isolated from a man aged 30 to 39 with COVID-19, enrolled during active disease. The rearrangement joins TRBV5-1 to TRBJ2-5; 10 bases align to TRBD2. Sequencing used peripheral blood. The CDR3 reads CASSSHLAGEETQYF. The CDR3 bases are TGCGCCAGCAGCTCCCATCTAGCGGGGGAGGAGACCCAGTACTTC.